The 28 T cell receptor beta chains given below trace back to one sample, sequenced in a study of blood T cells in healthy people across ages. A second PCR of 7 to 11 cycles used a sample-barcoded 5' primer and a J-beta primer mix. A single record per CDR3 protein comes from TCRdb applying MiXCR to the 5' RACE reads. The data contain about 1.6 million distinct CDR3 sequences, around 35% of them seen just once; the ten biggest clones take up approximately 11%. What was sequenced was blood. These receptors were obtained from a woman aged 25 to 39 in good health.

The rearrangement links TRBV20-1 to TRBJ1-2, with TRBD1 as a possible D gene (6 bases). Germline CDR1 and CDR2: DFQATT and SNEGSKA (reference sequence). V was shortened by 5 bases and J by 6 bases, with 16 bases between the two germline ends. The CDR3 has 13 residues. The CDR3, as DNA: TGCAGTGCTGGAGGACAGACCCAGGATGGCTACACCTTC. Encoded protein: CSAGGQTQDGYTF.

The V gene is TRBV20-1, the J gene TRBJ2-1; a weak D match, TRBD1 (6 bases). V lost 5 bases to trimming and J lost 12 bases, with 23 bases between them. CDR1 is DFQATT, CDR2 SNEGSKA, per germline (reference sequence). The CDR3 has 14 residues. The CDR3 loop is CSAPRQAQRVGQFF. CDR3 bases: TGCAGTGCTCCGAGACAGGCCCAAAGGGTCGGGCAGTTCTTC.

In this sample, this clonotype turned up a few times. V gene TRBV20-1 combines with J gene TRBJ2-7, with D perhaps matching TRBD2 (6 bases). The CDR3 has 12 amino acids. CDR1 is DFQATT and CDR2 is SNEGSKA in the germline V gene (reference sequence). Trimming removed 6 bases at V and 7 bases at J, with 16 bases between. The CDR3 DNA is TGCAGTGCGCGGGACTCTACCTGGGAGCAGTACTTC. It codes for CSARDSTWEQYF.

The chain combines TRBV7-2 with TRBJ1-4; unclear D gene. CDR1 and CDR2 from the germline V gene are SGHTA and FQGNSA. The CDR3 sequence is 12 residues long. V was cut by 2 bases and J by 7 bases, with 5 bases left in between. The CDR3 sequence is CASSLMSEKLFF. The CDR3 DNA reads as TGTGCCAGCAGCTTAATGTCTGAAAAACTGTTTTTT. Variable domain in full (rest from reference TRBV7-2 and TRBJ1-4): GAGVSQSPSNKVTEKGKDVELRCDPISGHTALYWYRQSLGQGLEFLIYFQGNSAPDKSGLPSDRFSAERTGGSVSTLTIQRTQQEDSAVYLCASSLMSEKLFFGSGTQLSVL.

This chain uses TRBV20-1 with TRBJ2-7; D possibly corresponds to TRBD2 (6 bases). The V gene's germline CDR1 is DFQATT and CDR2 SNEGSKA (reference sequence). The CDR3 runs to 14 residues. V gave up 5 bases and J gave up 2 bases, with 16 bases separating them. The CDR3 DNA reads TGCAGTGCTGACGGGACTTTCAGAACCTACGAGCAGTACTTC. Protein sequence: CSADGTFRTYEQYF.

This clonotype was seen only a few times. The chain has TRBV6-1 and TRBJ1-1; possibly TRBD1 for D (5 bases). The germline V gene encodes CDR1 MNHNS and CDR2 SASEGT. V was clipped by 5 bases and J by 0 bases, with 19 bases between them. The length of the CDR3 is 17 residues. CDR3 nucleotide sequence: TGTGCCAGCAGTCCCGGGGCAGGTAGGAGCGTGAACACTGAAGCTTTCTTT. This gives the protein CASSPGAGRSVNTEAFF.

The CDR3, as DNA: TGTGCCAGGGAATTACTAGCGGGAGCCAAAGATACGCAGTATTTT. The encoded protein is CARELLAGAKDTQYF. The chain combines TRBV6-4 with TRBJ2-3, with TRBD2 identical over 11 bases. After removal of 9 bases from V and 5 bases from J, the junction contained 10 bases not matched to a gene. This CDR3 comprises 15 residues. Germline V gene data show CDR1 as MRHNA and CDR2 as SNTAGT.

This clonotype was picked up many times. The chain employs TRBV27 and TRBJ2-1, with D possibly being TRBD2 (6 bases). V shed 8 bases and J shed 0 bases, with 14 bases lying between them. Germline CDR1 and CDR2: MNHEY and SMNVEV (reference sequence). There are 15 residues in the CDR3. CDR3 nucleotide sequence: TGTGCCAGCTCGCCGGACGGGAGCTCCTACAATGAGCAGTTCTTC. It translates to CASSPDGSSYNEQFF.

The chain carries TRBV5-1 and TRBJ2-2, with D possibly being TRBD1 (5 bases). Germline V gives CDR1 SGHRS, CDR2 YFSETQ. V lost 4 bases and J 0 bases, leaving 13 bases between the germline ends. This CDR3 has 16 residues. DNA for the CDR3: TGCGCCAGCAGCCCCCATCAGGGCCCGAACACCGGGGAGCTGTTTTTT. Protein: CASSPHQGPNTGELFF.

As concerns this clonotype: A read error may produce the germline difference seen at one junction end. Written as DNA, the CDR3 is TGTGTCAGCAGTTTATCCCTAGCGGGGACCAATGAGCAGTTCTTC. Its protein is CVSSLSLAGTNEQFF. This chain connects TRBV27 to TRBJ2-1; the match to TRBD2 covers 9 bases. This CDR3 comprises 15 residues. Germline CDR1 and CDR2: MNHEY and SMNVEV (reference sequence).

This clonotype was detected a few times. V usage is TRBV20-1 and J usage is TRBJ2-7, with 7 bases identical to TRBD1. Germline CDR1 DFQATT, CDR2 SNEGSKA (reference sequence). This CDR3 is built from 14 residues. The J segment lost 3 bases and the V segment lost 2 bases, leaving 7 bases of the junction unmatched. In DNA, the CDR3 is TGCAGTGCTAGACCGGGACAGAAACTCTACGAGCAGTACTTC. It specifies CSARPGQKLYEQYF.

In its sample, this clonotype was seen a few times. The chain links TRBV4-2 to TRBJ1-5; 7 nucleotides line up with TRBD1. Trimming cost V 2 bases and J 9 bases; bases outside gene matches: 7. CDR3 size: 14 residues. Germline CDR1 is LGHNA and CDR2 is YNFKEQ. The CDR3: CASSQSGGKLPQHF. CDR3 nucleotide sequence: TGTGCCAGCAGCCAATCAGGGGGAAAGTTGCCCCAGCATTTT.

This clonotype was found a few times. The genes are TRBV4-1 and TRBJ2-3; D might be TRBD2 (6 bases). V lost 4 bases to trimming and J lost 2 bases, with 10 bases between them. Germline V gives CDR1 MGHRA, CDR2 YSYEKL. The CDR3 is made up of 14 amino acids. The CDR3 loop reads CASSRLENTDTQYF. The DNA for the CDR3 is TGCGCCAGCAGCCGACTAGAAAACACAGATACGCAGTATTTT.

Concerning this clonotype itself: The germline gene is not matched at one end of the junction; a read error may be the cause. The V gene is TRBV4-2, the J gene TRBJ2-1; 9 nucleotides match TRBD2. The V gene's germline CDR1 is LGHNA and CDR2 YNFKEQ. The CDR3 is 16 residues long. The CDR3 loop reads CASSQGPAGGNNEQIF. The CDR3 DNA sequence: TGTGCCAGCAGCCAAGGTCCAGCGGGGGGAAACAATGAGCAGATCTTC.

The rearrangement links TRBV30 to TRBJ1-1; TRBD1 aligns across 9 bases. CDR1 is GTSNPN and CDR2 is SVGIG in the germline V gene (reference sequence). The CDR3 spans 12 residues. J was trimmed by 6 bases and V by 2 bases; bases with no gene match: 1. CDR3 sequence: CAWSTGGSEAFF. CDR3 coding DNA: TGTGCCTGGAGTACAGGGGGCTCTGAAGCTTTCTTT.

The J gene is TRBJ2-3, the V gene TRBV5-1, with TRBD1 as a possible D gene (6 bases). V gave up 0 bases and J gave up 2 bases, with 13 bases separating them. Germline V gene data show CDR1 as SGHRS and CDR2 as YFSETQ. This CDR3 comprises 16 residues. The CDR3 DNA is TGCGCCAGCAGCTTGGTGGAAGGGGGACCCACAGATACGCAGTATTTT. Its protein product is CASSLVEGGPTDTQYF.

The chain combines TRBV11-2 with TRBJ2-5, with D possibly being TRBD1 (5 bases). TRBJ2-7 matches the DNA end more closely, so the J call is doubtful. The CDR3 has 12 amino acids. The germline V gene has CDR1 SGHAT and CDR2 FQNNGV. The CDR3 spells CASSFFRGEQYF. CDR3 in DNA: TGTGCCAGCAGCTTCTTTAGGGGCGAGCAGTACTTC.

This chain joins TRBV29-1 and TRBJ2-3, with 7 positions matching TRBD2. The CDR3 extends over 14 amino acids. J gave up 5 bases and V 2 bases, and 7 bases lay outside the gene matches. CDR1 and CDR2 (germline): SQVTM, ANQGSEA. The CDR3 reads CSVEWSGALDTQYF. The CDR3 DNA follows: TGCAGCGTTGAATGGAGCGGGGCCTTAGATACGCAGTATTTT.

The chain carries TRBV20-1 and TRBJ1-1; no definite D call. The V end was cut by 7 bases, the J end by 1 base, with 10 bases between. This CDR3 comprises 12 residues. The germline V gene has CDR1 DFQATT and CDR2 SNEGSKA (reference sequence). CDR3 protein: CSVWQQNTEAFF. The CDR3 bases are TGCAGTGTGTGGCAGCAGAACACTGAAGCTTTCTTT.

This clonotype was seen more than once but under ten times. This chain connects TRBV5-1 to TRBJ2-7, with TRBD1 as a possible D gene (5 bases). The germline V and J ends were trimmed by 0 bases and 3 bases, with 13 bases remaining between them. The CDR3 spans 15 residues. Germline loops: CDR1 SGHRS, CDR2 YFSETQ. The CDR3 sequence: CASSLAPDINYEQYF. CDR3 DNA: TGCGCCAGCAGCTTGGCCCCGGACATAAACTACGAGCAGTACTTC.

This chain links TRBV12-3 or TRBV12-4 with TRBJ1-2; D is ambiguous. Trimming pared 3 bases from V and 4 bases from J, leaving 12 bases between. This CDR3 is built from 14 residues. The CDR3 DNA sequence: TGTGCCAGCAGTTTGTCTATGGAGATCTATGGCTACACCTTC. As protein: CASSLSMEIYGYTF.

The chain combines TRBV7-3 with TRBJ1-2; D not resolved. The V end lost 2 bases, the J end lost 8 bases, and 15 bases lay between the germline ends. The germline gives CDR1 SGHTA, CDR2 FQGTGA. The CDR3 sequence is 14 residues long. CDR3 nucleotides: TGTGCCAGCAGCTTAGATCCGGGGTCGTGCGGCTACACCTTC. Protein sequence: CASSLDPGSCGYTF.

The V and J genes are TRBV10-2 and TRBJ2-1, with D possibly matching TRBD2 (5 bases). The CDR3 runs 13 residues. Germline V gene sequence: CDR1 WSHSY, CDR2 SAAADI. With 8 bases removed from V and 3 bases from J, the gap between germline ends came to 11 bases. CDR3 in DNA: TGCGCCAGCGGCCGCGAGGGCTACAATGAGCAGTTCTTC. Amino acids: CASGREGYNEQFF.

This clonotype appeared a single time. The J gene is TRBJ2-1, the V gene TRBV12-3 or TRBV12-4; either TRBD1 or TRBD2 may supply D (5 bases each). The length of the CDR3 is 11 residues. V was cut by 8 bases and J by 10 bases, with 12 bases left in between. CDR3 sequence reads: CASGGPAEQFF. The CDR3 coding sequence is TGTGCCAGCGGGGGACCAGCGGAGCAGTTCTTC.

This clonotype has a count of ten or more. This chain's CDR3 is CSARDRGYNEQFF. CDR3 DNA: TGCAGTGCTAGAGACCGGGGTTACAATGAGCAGTTCTTC. The gene calls are TRBV20-1 and TRBJ2-1, with D possibly being TRBD2 (5 bases). Per the germline V gene, CDR1 is DFQATT and CDR2 is SNEGSKA (reference sequence). Trimming took 0 bases from V and 4 from J, leaving 7 bases between them. The CDR3 is 13 residues long.

J is TRBJ2-7 and V is TRBV4-1, with D perhaps TRBD1 (5 bases). Germline values: CDR1 MGHRA, CDR2 YSYEKL. The CDR3 has 14 amino acids. V lost 2 bases to trimming and J lost 3 bases, with 11 bases between them. CDR3 protein: CASSQKGNLYEQYF. The CDR3 DNA sequence: TGCGCCAGCAGCCAAAAGGGGAACCTCTACGAGCAGTACTTC.

This chain links TRBV6-1 with TRBJ2-1; D gene ambiguous. Germline CDR1 MNHNS, CDR2 SASEGT. The CDR3 extends over 12 amino acids. The V gene lost 3 bases and the J gene lost 6 bases, with 6 bases spanning the gap. The CDR3 sequence: CASSELSNEQFF. CDR3 coding DNA: TGTGCCAGCAGTGAGTTAAGCAATGAGCAGTTCTTC.

The chain couples TRBV3-1 to TRBJ2-7; TRBD2 aligns across 10 bases. The J call may be faulty, since TRBJ2-5 better matches the DNA end. CDR3 length: 16 residues. Looked up from germline, CDR1 is LGHDT and CDR2 is YNNKEL (reference sequence). The CDR3 bases are TGTGCCAGCAGCTCCCAGCGGGGGGGCCCCCGGGAGACCCAGTACTTC. This encodes CASSSQRGGPRETQYF.